This T cell receptor (beta chain) was recovered during a study of cytomegalovirus exposure and HLA in healthy donors. Amplification used 60 Vbeta primers and 13 Jbeta primers. Sequenced by immunoSEQ multiplex PCR; TCRdb stores in-frame clones only, minus some. The table includes 90,000 to 120,000 clones, more than 65% detected once. This CDR3 spans 15 amino acids. J lost 4 bases, V lost 6 bases, and 9 bases had no gene match. Germline V gene sequence: CDR1 MDHEN, CDR2 SYDVKM. The chain joins TRBV28 to TRBJ2-5; 9 bases fit TRBD2. What was sequenced was PBMCs. The receptor was isolated from a male donor in good health and CMV-seronegative. CDR3 in amino acids: CASRPEAGGGETQYF. DNA of the CDR3: TGTGCCAGCAGACCCGAAGCGGGAGGAGGAGAGACCCAGTACTTC.